This T cell receptor beta chain was recorded in a study of monozygotic twins with cystic fibrosis (dated by TCRdb to the early 2020s). About the investigation overall: Barcoded libraries were prepared from around 3.2 micrograms of fragmented DNA with roughly 15 PCR cycles. To gauge how much genetics shapes V and J gene usage, the researchers compared TCR beta repertoires both within and across 16 monozygotic twin pairs who have cystic fibrosis. On the day blood was drawn, the twins' weight-for-height and FEVPerc (FEV1 disease centile) were ranked against those of the roughly 1,100 cohort participants. Ten female and six male twin pairs, aged about 2.0 to 36.4 years (median approximately 9.5 years) and mostly children and adolescents, were included in the cohort. Data for three of the twin pairs had been reported previously in another context.

Overall results and qualifications from the work: Simpson clonality tended to be low (median around 0.0094), which suggests a naive-dominated repertoire, although clonality was higher in the most severely affected patients. V gene usage was most similar to the co-twin in 13 of 16 pairs, and J usage was most similar to the co-twin in 8 of 16 pairs, which suggests genetic constraints. The cohort was small, and no association was found between shared CDR3 numbers and age, concordance or disease severity. Nucleotide-identical clonotype sharing was significantly higher within monozygotic CF twin pairs than between unrelated CF individuals (P = 0.000026, Mann-Whitney).

This clone was found a few times. Its recognized antigen is unknown. Per-base qualities were not stored, and no clone one base away is much larger. Following the manufacturer's instructions, the researchers used the immunoSEQ immune profiling system to amplify TCR beta CDR3 regions via multiplex PCR. An Illumina NextSeq system was used to carry out the sequencing. Per the original workflow: Sequence data were processed on the immunoSEQ Analyzer platform, and clonality was calculated as the square root of Simpson's index of productive rearrangements. V and J usage similarity was measured by Jensen-Shannon distance, and CDR3 generation probabilities were computed with OLGA. Shared CDR3 sequences were searched against the immuneACCESS database (August 2020) and VDJdb (December 2020). Held by TCRdb, this immuneACCESS table contains in-frame sequences only and omits some clones. Under half of the omission traces to an unresolved V gene where checked; the cause of the rest is unknown. D and trimming were read from the DNA, whereas the V and J calls and clone size are those reported in that table. In all, the sample holds 25,000 or so clones, and over 75% of those were seen once. The ten largest clones add up to around 0.56% of the sample.

V and J are trimmed by 4 bases and 0 bases, and the gene matches miss 1 base of the junction. The germline V gene supplies CDR1 MRHNA and CDR2 SNTAGT. Including cysteine and phenylalanine, the CDR3 has 14 amino acids. The retained sequence is limited to the CDR3, 42 bases, with the frame set at the first base. The twin pairs came from the European Cystic Fibrosis Twin and Sibling Study Cohort, a cohort that recruited patients from about 160 CF clinics across 14 European countries. Both zygosity and CFTR genotype were checked in-house, and zygosity was tested with multiplex PCR across nine short tandem repeat loci. Peripheral blood was sampled from each twin, and clinical parameters were recorded on the day of blood sampling. Genomic DNA was isolated from peripheral blood cells with phenol/chloroform and kept in TE buffer at 4 degrees C.

This sequence was found in a girl aged 2 to 9 with cystic fibrosis. The sample was blood. In this chain, TRBV6-4 is recombined with TRBJ2-3; 7 middle bases align to TRBD1. CDR3 protein: CASSADRSTDTQYF. The nucleotides are TGTGCCAGCAGTGCGGACAGGAGCACAGATACGCAGTATTTT.